One and the same sample provided the 13 T cell receptor beta chains below, sequenced in a study of response to subunit inactivated influenza vaccine. TCRdb reanalysed the RT-PCR reads using MiXCR and keeps one entry per CDR3 protein. The table includes some 540,000 distinct CDR3 sequences, 20% to 25% detected once. Separately, the same data were catalogued under a study of T cells expressing NK-cell markers. From that paper: In generating TCR beta cDNA, 5'RACE template switching with UMIs was used.

The source material was CD4+ T cells sorted from PBMCs, sampled roughly 12 days after vaccination. These TCRs come from a man in his fifties who received an inactivated influenza vaccine.

The chain recombines TRBV7-3 with TRBJ2-3; 8 bases fit TRBD1. CDR3 size: 14 residues. V shed 5 bases, J shed 5 bases, and the junction held 6 bases outside the gene matches. Germline V gene lookup returns CDR1 SGHTA and CDR2 FQGTGA. CDR3 coding DNA: TGTGCCAGCAGCCCGGACAGGGCTGGAGATACGCAGTATTTT. Protein sequence: CASSPDRAGDTQYF.

This clonotype was recorded a few times. The CDR3, as DNA: TGCGCCAGCAGCCAAGGGACTGGGGGGCGCAGCTATGAGCAGTTCTTC. As protein: CASSQGTGGRSYEQFF. The V and J genes are TRBV4-1 and TRBJ2-1; D might be TRBD1 or TRBD2, each matching 6 bases. The CDR3 runs to 16 residues. V was cut by 1 base and J by 8 bases, with 18 bases left in between. Germline assignment: CDR1 MGHRA and CDR2 YSYEKL.

The chain employs TRBV21-1 and TRBJ2-1; the DNA was not compared with TRBD2, the D call given in the table. TRBV21-1 is shown as a pseudogene. The CDR3 is 17 amino acids. CDR3 protein: CASRYGRGGASYNEQFF. CDR3 DNA sequence: TGTGCCAGTCGTTACGGGCGCGGGGGGGCCTCCTACAATGAGCAGTTCTTC.

V and J are TRBV2 and TRBJ2-5; 8 bases line up with TRBD2. Germline V gene sequence: CDR1 SNHLY, CDR2 FYNNEI. J lost 1 base, V lost 7 bases, and 2 bases had no gene match. This CDR3 is 13 amino acids long. The CDR3: CASTTSGQETQYF. In DNA, the CDR3 is TGTGCCAGCACCACTAGCGGCCAAGAGACCCAGTACTTC.

This clonotype was detected a few times. CDR3 sequence reads: CASTKNGGNQETQYF. CDR3 in DNA: TGCGCCAGCACCAAGAACGGGGGAAACCAAGAGACCCAGTACTTC. The chain carries TRBV4-1 and TRBJ2-5, with a weak D call TRBD2 (6 bases). The CDR3 has 15 residues. The germline CDR1 and CDR2 sequences are MGHRA and YSYEKL. V was trimmed by 7 bases and J by 0 bases, leaving 15 bases between them.

V and J are TRBV18 and TRBJ2-5; D gene uncertain. Germline V gene lookup returns CDR1 KGHSH and CDR2 LQKENI. The CDR3 is made up of 15 amino acids. Deletions cut 1 base from V and 4 bases from J, with 13 bases between. CDR3 sequence: CASSPLATNPETQYF. DNA for the CDR3: TGTGCCAGCTCACCACTAGCCACGAACCCAGAGACCCAGTACTTC. Based on the CDR3 plus reference TRBV18 and TRBJ2-5, the full variable domain is NAGVMQNPRHLVRRRGQEARLRCSPMKGHSHVYWYRQLPEEGLKFMVYLQKENIIDESGMPKERFSAEFPKEGPSILRIQQVVRGDSAAYFCASSPLATNPETQYFGPGTRLLVL.

V usage is TRBV20-1 and J usage is TRBJ1-6; tentatively, D is TRBD1 (5 bases). CDR1 is DFQATT, CDR2 SNEGSKA, per germline (reference sequence). This CDR3 contains 12 residues. V shed 7 bases and J shed 6 bases, with 10 bases lying between them. Here the CDR3 DNA reads TGCAGTGTAGGCAGGGTTAATTCACCCCTCCACTTT. This translates into CSVGRVNSPLHF.

The table lists this clonotype with a few counts. The V gene is TRBV6-2 or TRBV6-3, the J gene TRBJ2-6; D is perhaps TRBD2 (5 bases). Trimming left V 5 bases short and J 6 bases short, with 8 bases between. The CDR3 consists of 13 residues. Germline assignment: CDR1 MNHEY and CDR2 SVGEGT. In DNA form, the CDR3 reads TGTGCCAGCAGTCGGGATACGGCCAACGTCCTGACTTTC. Its translation is CASSRDTANVLTF.

V and J are TRBV5-1 and TRBJ2-5; TRBD1 matches 8 bases. There are 14 residues in the CDR3. Germline CDR1 reads SGHRS; CDR2 reads YFSETQ. The trim removed 4 bases at V and 6 bases at J, leaving 8 bases unmatched. The CDR3 DNA follows: TGCGCCAGCAGCCCTGGACAGGGTGGAAAGACCCAGTACTTC. This codes for CASSPGQGGKTQYF.

This clonotype showed up just a few times. The chain links TRBV10-3 to TRBJ2-5; 9 bases are shared with TRBD1. The CDR3 runs to 13 residues. Germline CDR1 is ENHRY and CDR2 is SYGVKD. V lost 3 bases to trimming and J lost 7 bases; unmatched junction nucleotides: 3. The CDR3 sequence: CAISDGTGRTQYF. The CDR3 bases are TGTGCCATCAGTGACGGGACAGGGAGGACCCAGTACTTC.

This clonotype was found a few times. V gene TRBV7-6 combines with J gene TRBJ2-3, with 8 bases identical to TRBD2. Germline CDR1 is SGHVS and CDR2 is FNYEAQ. After removal of 2 bases from V and 0 bases from J, the junction contained 10 bases not matched to a gene. The CDR3 runs to 18 residues. The CDR3 nucleotides read TGTGCCAGCAGCTTATCCGTTCGTAGCGGGGCTAGCACAGATACGCAGTATTTT. This gives the protein CASSLSVRSGASTDTQYF.

V usage is TRBV7-6 and J usage is TRBJ2-3, with D possibly being TRBD1 (6 bases). Germline CDR1 is SGHVS and CDR2 is FNYEAQ. The V gene lost 1 base and the J gene lost 2 bases, with 10 bases spanning the gap. This CDR3 region has 15 residues. CDR3 loop: CASSLEGQITDTQYF. The CDR3 DNA reads TGTGCCAGCAGCTTAGAAGGACAGATCACAGATACGCAGTATTTT.

The CDR3 DNA follows: TGTGCCAGCAGCCAAGTGAGGAAGGCCCTCCACTTT. Amino acid sequence: CASSQVRKALHF. The genes are TRBV14 and TRBJ1-6, with D unresolved. This CDR3 spans 12 amino acids. Looked up from germline, CDR1 is SGHDN and CDR2 is FVKESK. V shed 1 base and J shed 14 bases, with 9 bases lying between them. The full variable domain, in which reference TRBV14 and TRBJ1-6 provide the parts outside the CDR3, is EAGVTQFPSHSVIEKGQTVTLRCDPISGHDNLYWYRRVMGKEIKFLLHFVKESKQDESGMPNNRFLAERTGGTYSTLKVQPAELEDSGVYFCASSQVRKALHFGNGTRLTVT.